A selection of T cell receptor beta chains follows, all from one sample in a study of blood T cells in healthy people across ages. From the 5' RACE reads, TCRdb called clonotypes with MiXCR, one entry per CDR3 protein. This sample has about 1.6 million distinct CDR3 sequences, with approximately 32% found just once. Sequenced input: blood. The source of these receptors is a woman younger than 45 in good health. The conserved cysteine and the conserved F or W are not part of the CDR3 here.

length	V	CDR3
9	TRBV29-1	SVPRETEAF
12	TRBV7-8	ASSLTILNSPLH
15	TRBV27	ASSRRASLLGTDTQY
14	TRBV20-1	SAIGQVILKGIEAF
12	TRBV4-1	ASSQDSGTNEQF
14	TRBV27	ASRSLAGGSNNEQF
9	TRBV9	ASSGLGSYT
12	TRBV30	AWSAGTGNNEQF
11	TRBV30	AWSVLGVGELF
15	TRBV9	ASSPRRGGRGSDTQY
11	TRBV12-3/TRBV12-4	ASSLAGDGKAF
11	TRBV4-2	ASSQGTGGELF
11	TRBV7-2	ASSPQGGETQY
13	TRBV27	ASSLSQGARQPRH
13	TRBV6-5	ASSDRTRLSYEQY
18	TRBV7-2	ASSDRTGVAAGVVSYEQY
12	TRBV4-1	ASSQLGQGYEQY
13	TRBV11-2	ASSLEAGHSYEQY
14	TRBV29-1	SVDRWEGSFADTQY
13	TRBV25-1	ASSREAGLNTEAF
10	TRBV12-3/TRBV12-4	ASSFRTDEQF
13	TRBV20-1	SARDPGQGPYEQY
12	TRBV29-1	SASGQGASYEQY
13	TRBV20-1	SAQDSGLAYNEQF
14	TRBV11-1	ASSLELAGGPNEQF
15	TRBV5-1	ASSLELLAGGRYTQY
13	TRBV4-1	ASTTSGASTDTQY
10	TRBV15	ATSRVQATQH
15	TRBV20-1	SARDVSGGADTDTQY
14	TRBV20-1	SARDGERPAYQPQH
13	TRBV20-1	SARVTGLRSTEAF
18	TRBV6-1	ASSDGPGLAGGPIYNEQF
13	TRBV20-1	SARPWDRDTDTQY
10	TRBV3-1	ASSADGYEAF
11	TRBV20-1	SAFPGSNRGYT
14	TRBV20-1	SAIPGLAGSADTQY
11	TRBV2	ASSPATVGPQH
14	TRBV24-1	ATSDLIRADYNEQF
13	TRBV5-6	ASRERDREYNEQF
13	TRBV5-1	ASSLEAGLLYEQY
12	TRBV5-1	ASSWTSGVETQY
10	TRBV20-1	SAGTGTTGYT
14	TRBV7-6	ASSSRTVRVNTEAF
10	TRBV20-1	SGDGGTDTQY
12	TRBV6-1	ASSEGWGGAEAF
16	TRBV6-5	ASSYSETITSVQETQY